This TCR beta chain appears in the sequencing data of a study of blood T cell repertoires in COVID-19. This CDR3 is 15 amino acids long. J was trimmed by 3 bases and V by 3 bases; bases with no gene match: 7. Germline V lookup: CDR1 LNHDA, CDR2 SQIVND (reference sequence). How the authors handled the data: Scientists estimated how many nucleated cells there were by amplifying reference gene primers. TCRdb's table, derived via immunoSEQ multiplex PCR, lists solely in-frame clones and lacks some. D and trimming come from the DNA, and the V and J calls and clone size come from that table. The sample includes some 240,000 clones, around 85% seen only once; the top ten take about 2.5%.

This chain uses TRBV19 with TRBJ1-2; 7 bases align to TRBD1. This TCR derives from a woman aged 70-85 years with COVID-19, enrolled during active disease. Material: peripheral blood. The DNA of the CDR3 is TGTGCCAGTAGTATGGGACAGCTACCGGACTATGGCTACACCTTC. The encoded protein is CASSMGQLPDYGYTF.